These 5 T cell receptor beta chains originate from one sample sequenced in a study of response to subunit inactivated influenza vaccine. TCRdb re-analysed the RT-PCR reads in MiXCR, keeping a single row per CDR3 protein. The table has approximately 230,000 distinct CDR3 sequences, 10% to 15% seen once. The specimen was non-naive T cells sorted from PBMCs, collected 14 to 15 days before vaccination. Receptor source: a man in his forties or fifties who received an inactivated influenza vaccine.

This chain joins TRBV14 and TRBJ1-6, with D unclear. Trimming took off 0 bases at V and 10 bases at J, with 7 bases between the two ends. CDR3 length: 13 amino acids. Germline CDR1 SGHDN, CDR2 FVKESK. DNA of the CDR3: TGTGCCAGCAGCCAAGAGGGTAGATCACCCCTCCACTTT. Protein: CASSQEGRSPLHF.

J is TRBJ2-7 and V is TRBV12-3 or TRBV12-4; 7 nucleotides line up with TRBD1. V shed 5 bases and J 0 bases; nucleotides not matched to a gene: 7. The CDR3 covers 15 residues. The CDR3 DNA reads TGTGCCAGCAGTCCCCGGACAGGCCGCTCCTACGAGCAGTACTTC. This gives the protein CASSPRTGRSYEQYF.

The J gene is TRBJ2-3, the V gene TRBV5-6, with TRBD1 as a possible D gene (6 bases). The V gene's germline CDR1 is SGHDT and CDR2 YYEEEE. V lost 0 bases and J 5 bases, leaving 7 bases between the germline ends. This CDR3 comprises 13 residues. For the CDR3, the DNA is TGTGCCAGCAGCTTGGACAGGGAAGATACGCAGTATTTT. Residues: CASSLDREDTQYF.

DNA of the CDR3: TGTGCCAGCAGTGGGCCCCGGGGGGAAAAACTGTTTTTT. Translated: CASSGPRGEKLFF. The J gene is TRBJ1-4, the V gene TRBV27, with D possibly TRBD1 on 5 matching bases. This CDR3 region has 13 residues. Per the germline V gene, CDR1 is MNHEY and CDR2 is SMNVEV (reference sequence). V was shortened by 5 bases and J by 8 bases, with 12 bases between the two germline ends.

There are a few counts of this clonotype. This chain joins TRBV20-1 and TRBJ2-4, with D possibly being TRBD2 (6 bases). Germline assignment: CDR1 DFQATT and CDR2 SNEGSKA (reference sequence). The CDR3 has 16 residues. Trimming shortened V by 0 bases and J by 3 bases, and 15 bases separated the two germline ends. The CDR3 DNA follows: TGCAGTGCTAGAGATCATCGGCGGGGAAGCAAAAACATTCAGTACTTC. This codes for CSARDHRRGSKNIQYF.